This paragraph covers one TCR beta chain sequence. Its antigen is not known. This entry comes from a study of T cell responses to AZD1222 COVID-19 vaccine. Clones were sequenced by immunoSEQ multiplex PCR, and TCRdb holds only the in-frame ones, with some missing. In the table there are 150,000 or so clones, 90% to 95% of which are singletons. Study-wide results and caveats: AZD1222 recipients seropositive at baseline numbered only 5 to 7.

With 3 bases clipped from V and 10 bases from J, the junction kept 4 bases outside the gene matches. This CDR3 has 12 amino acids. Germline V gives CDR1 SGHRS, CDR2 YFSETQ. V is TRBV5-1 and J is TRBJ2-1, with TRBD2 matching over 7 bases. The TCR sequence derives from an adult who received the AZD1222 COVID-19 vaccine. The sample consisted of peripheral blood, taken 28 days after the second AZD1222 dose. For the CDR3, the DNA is TGCGCCAGCAGCTATCCCGGGAGGGAGCAGTTCTTC. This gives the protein CASSYPGREQFF.